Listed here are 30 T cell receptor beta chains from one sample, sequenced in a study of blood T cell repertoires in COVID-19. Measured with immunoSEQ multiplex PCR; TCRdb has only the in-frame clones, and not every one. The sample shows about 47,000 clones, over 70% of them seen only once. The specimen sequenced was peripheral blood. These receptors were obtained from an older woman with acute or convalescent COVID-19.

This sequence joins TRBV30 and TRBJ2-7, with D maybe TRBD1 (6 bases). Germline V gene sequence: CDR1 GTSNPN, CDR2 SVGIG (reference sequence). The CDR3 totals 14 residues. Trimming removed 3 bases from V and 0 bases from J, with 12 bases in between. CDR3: CAWSGQQTSYEQYF. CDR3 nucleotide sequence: TGTGCCTGGAGCGGACAGCAAACCTCCTACGAGCAGTACTTC. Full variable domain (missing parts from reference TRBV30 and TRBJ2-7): SQTIHQWPATLVQPVGSPLSLECTVEGTSNPNLYWYRQAAGRGLQLLFYSVGIGQISSEVPQNLSASRPQDRQFILSSKKLLLSDSGFYLCAWSGQQTSYEQYFGPGTRLTVT.

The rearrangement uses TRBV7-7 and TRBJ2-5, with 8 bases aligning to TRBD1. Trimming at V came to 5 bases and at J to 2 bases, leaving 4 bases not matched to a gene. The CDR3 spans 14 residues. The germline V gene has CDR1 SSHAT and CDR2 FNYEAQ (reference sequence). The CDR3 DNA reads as TGTGCCAGCAGCCTGTGGACAGGGCAAGAGACCCAGTACTTC. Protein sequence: CASSLWTGQETQYF. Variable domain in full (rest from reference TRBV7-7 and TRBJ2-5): GAGVSQSPRYKVTKRGQDVTLRCDPISSHATLYWYQQALGQGPEFLTYFNYEAQPDKSGLPSDRFSAERPEGSISTLTIQRTEQRDSAMYRCASSLWTGQETQYFGPGTRLLVL.

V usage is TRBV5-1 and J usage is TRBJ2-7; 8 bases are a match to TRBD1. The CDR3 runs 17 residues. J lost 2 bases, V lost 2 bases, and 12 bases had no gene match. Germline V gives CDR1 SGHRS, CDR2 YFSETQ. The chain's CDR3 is CASSFLPPGQGPYEQYF. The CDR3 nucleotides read TGCGCCAGCAGCTTTTTACCTCCCGGACAGGGCCCCTACGAGCAGTACTTC.

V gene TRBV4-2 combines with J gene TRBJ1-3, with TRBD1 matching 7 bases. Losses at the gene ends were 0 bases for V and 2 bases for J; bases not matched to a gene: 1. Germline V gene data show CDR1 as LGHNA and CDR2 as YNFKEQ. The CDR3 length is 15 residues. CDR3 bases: TGTGCCAGCAGCCAAGAAGACAGGGCTGGAAACACCATATATTTT. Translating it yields CASSQEDRAGNTIYF.

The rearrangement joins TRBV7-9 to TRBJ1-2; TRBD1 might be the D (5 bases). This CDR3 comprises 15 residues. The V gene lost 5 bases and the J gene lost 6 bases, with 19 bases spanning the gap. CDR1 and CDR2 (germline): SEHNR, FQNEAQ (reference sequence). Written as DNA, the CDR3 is TGTGCCAGCAGCCTGGCGGGGCGCCAAATCGATGGCTACACCTTC. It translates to CASSLAGRQIDGYTF.

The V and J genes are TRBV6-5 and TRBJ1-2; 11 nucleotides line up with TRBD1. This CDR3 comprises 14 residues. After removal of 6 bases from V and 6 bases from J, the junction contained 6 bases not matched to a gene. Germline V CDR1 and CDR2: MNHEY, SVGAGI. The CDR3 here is CASRWTGGADGYTF. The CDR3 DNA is TGTGCCAGCAGGTGGACAGGGGGCGCGGATGGCTACACCTTC.

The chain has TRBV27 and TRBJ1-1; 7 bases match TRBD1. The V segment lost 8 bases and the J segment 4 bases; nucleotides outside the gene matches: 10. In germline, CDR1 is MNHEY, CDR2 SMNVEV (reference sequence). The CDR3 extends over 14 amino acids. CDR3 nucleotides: TGTGCCAGCCGAGTACTTCCAGGGGGCACTGAAGCTTTCTTT. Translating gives CASRVLPGGTEAFF.

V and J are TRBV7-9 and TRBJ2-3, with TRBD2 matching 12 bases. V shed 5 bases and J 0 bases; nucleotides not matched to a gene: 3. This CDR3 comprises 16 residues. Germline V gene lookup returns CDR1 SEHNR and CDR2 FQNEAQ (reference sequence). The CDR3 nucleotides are TGTGCCAGCAGCGGAGGACTAGCGGGGAGCACAGATACGCAGTATTTT. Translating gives CASSGGLAGSTDTQYF.

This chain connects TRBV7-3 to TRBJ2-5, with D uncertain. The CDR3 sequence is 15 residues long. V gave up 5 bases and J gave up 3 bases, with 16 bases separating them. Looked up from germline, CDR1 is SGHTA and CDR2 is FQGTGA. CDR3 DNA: TGTGCCAGCAGCCCCGGGTTAGGTGATAAAGAGACCCAGTACTTC. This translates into CASSPGLGDKETQYF.

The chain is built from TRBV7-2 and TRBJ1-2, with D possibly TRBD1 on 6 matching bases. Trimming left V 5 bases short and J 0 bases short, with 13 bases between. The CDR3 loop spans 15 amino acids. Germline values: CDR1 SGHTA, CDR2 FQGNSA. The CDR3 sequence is CASSTLQGANYGYTF. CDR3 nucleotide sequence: TGTGCCAGCAGCACCCTACAGGGAGCTAACTATGGCTACACCTTC.

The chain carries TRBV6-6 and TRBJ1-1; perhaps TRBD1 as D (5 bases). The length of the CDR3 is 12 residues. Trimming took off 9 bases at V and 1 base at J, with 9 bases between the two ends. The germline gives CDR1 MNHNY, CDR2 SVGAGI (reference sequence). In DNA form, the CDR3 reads TGTGCCAGTAAAACAGGGAACACTGAAGCTTTCTTT. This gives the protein CASKTGNTEAFF.

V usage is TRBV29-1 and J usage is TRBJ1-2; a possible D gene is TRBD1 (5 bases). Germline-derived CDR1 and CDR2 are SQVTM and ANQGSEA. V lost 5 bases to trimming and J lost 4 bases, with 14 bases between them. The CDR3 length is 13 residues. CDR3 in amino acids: CSVPARVGYGYTF. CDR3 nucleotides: TGCAGCGTTCCCGCCAGGGTAGGCTATGGCTACACCTTC.

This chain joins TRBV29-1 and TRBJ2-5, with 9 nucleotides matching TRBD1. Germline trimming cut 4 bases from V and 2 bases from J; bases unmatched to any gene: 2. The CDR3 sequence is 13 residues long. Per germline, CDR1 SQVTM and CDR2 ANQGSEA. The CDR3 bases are TGCAGCGTTGGGACAGGGGCGCAAGAGACCCAGTACTTC. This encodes CSVGTGAQETQYF.

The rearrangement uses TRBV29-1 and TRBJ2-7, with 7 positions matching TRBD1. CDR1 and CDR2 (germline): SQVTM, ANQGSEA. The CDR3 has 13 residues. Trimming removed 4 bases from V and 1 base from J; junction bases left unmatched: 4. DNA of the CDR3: TGCAGCGTTGTAGGGACAGAGTCCTACGAGCAGTACTTC. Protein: CSVVGTESYEQYF.

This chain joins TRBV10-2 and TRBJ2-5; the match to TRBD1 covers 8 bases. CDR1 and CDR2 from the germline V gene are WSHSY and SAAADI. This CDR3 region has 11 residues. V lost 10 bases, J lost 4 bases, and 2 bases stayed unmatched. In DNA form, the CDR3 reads TGCGCCACCGGACAGGGAGAGACCCAGTACTTC. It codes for CATGQGETQYF.

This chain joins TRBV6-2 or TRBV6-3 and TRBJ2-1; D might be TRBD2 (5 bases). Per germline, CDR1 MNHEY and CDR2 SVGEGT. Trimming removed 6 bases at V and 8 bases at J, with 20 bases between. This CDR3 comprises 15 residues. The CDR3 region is CASSLLDLAAHEQFF. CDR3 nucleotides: TGTGCCAGCAGCCTCTTAGACCTAGCCGCCCATGAGCAGTTCTTC.

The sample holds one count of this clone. CDR3 sequence (DNA): TGTGCCAGCAGTCCCCGTCCACAGAGCACCGGGGAGCTGTTTTTT. The encoded protein is CASSPRPQSTGELFF. This sequence joins TRBV6-2 or TRBV6-3 and TRBJ2-2; D unclear. The germline CDR1 and CDR2 sequences are MNHEY and SVGEGT. The CDR3 loop spans 15 amino acids. V was trimmed by 5 bases and J by 4 bases, leaving 14 bases between them.

CDR3 sequence: CASSQGTPDYGYTF. The CDR3 DNA reads as TGTGCCAGCAGCCAGGGGACACCAGACTATGGCTACACCTTC. The J gene is TRBJ1-2, the V gene TRBV14, with D possibly matching TRBD1 (6 bases). Trimming cost V 3 bases and J 3 bases, with 11 bases left between them. CDR1 and CDR2 (germline): SGHDN, FVKESK. There are 14 residues in the CDR3.

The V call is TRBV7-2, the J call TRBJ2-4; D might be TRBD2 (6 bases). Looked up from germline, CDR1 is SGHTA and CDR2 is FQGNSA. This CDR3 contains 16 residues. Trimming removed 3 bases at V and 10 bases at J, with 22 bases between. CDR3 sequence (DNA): TGTGCCAGCAGCTTCTGGAGGGGTGGAGCAGATGGGATTCAGTACTTC. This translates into CASSFWRGGADGIQYF.

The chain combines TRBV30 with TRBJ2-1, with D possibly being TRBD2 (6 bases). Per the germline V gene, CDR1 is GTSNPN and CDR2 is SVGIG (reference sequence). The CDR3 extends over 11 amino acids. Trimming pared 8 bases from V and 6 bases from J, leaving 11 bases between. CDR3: CARGTLNEQFF. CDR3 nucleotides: TGTGCCCGGGGGACCCTCAATGAGCAGTTCTTC.

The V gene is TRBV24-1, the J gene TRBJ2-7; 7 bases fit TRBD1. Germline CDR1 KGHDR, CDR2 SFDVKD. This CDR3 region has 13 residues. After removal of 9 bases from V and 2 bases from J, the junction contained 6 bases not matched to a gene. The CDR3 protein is CATGDRETYEQYF. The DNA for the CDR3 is TGTGCCACCGGAGACAGGGAAACCTACGAGCAGTACTTC.

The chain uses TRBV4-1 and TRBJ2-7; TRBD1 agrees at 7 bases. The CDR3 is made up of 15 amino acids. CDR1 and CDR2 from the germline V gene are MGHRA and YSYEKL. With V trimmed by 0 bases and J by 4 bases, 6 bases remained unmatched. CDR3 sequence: CASSQDSAGGYEQYF. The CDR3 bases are TGCGCCAGCAGCCAAGATTCGGCAGGGGGTTACGAGCAGTACTTC.

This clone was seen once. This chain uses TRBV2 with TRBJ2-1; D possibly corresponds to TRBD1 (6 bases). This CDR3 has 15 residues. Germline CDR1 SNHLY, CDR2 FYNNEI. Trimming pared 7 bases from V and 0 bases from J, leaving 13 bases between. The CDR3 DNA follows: TGTGCCAGCACCTTAAAACAGGGCTCCTACAATGAGCAGTTCTTC. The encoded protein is CASTLKQGSYNEQFF.

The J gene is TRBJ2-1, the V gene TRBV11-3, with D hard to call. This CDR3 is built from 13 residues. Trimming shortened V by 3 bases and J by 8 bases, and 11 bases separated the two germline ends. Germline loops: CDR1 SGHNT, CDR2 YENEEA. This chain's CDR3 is CASSFSGPDEQFF. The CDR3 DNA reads TGTGCCAGCAGCTTTAGTGGGCCGGATGAGCAGTTCTTC.

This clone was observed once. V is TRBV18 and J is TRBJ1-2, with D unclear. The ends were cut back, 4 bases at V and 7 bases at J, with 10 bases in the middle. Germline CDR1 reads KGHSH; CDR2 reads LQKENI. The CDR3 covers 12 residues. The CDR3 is CASSQEAGGYTF. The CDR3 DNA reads TGTGCCAGCTCACAAGAGGCGGGTGGCTACACCTTC.

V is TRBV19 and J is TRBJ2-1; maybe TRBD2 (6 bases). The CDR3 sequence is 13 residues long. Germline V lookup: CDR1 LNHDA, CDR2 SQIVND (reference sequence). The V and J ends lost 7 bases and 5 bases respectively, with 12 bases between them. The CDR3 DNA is TGTGCCAGTACCGGGGGACCTCACAATGAGCAGTTCTTC. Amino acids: CASTGGPHNEQFF.

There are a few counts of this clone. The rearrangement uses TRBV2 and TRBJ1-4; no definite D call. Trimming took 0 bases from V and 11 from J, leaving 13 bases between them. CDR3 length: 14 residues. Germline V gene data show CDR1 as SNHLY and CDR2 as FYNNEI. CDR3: CASSEAIAAEKLFF. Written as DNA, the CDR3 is TGTGCCAGCAGTGAAGCCATAGCGGCGGAGAAACTGTTTTTT.

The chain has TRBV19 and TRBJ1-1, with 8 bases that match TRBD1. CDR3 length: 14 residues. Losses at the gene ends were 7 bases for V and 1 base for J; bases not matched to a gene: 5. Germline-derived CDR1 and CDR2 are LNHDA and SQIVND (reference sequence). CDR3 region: CASTRQGWNTEAFF. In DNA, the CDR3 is TGTGCCAGTACTCGACAGGGGTGGAACACTGAAGCTTTCTTT.

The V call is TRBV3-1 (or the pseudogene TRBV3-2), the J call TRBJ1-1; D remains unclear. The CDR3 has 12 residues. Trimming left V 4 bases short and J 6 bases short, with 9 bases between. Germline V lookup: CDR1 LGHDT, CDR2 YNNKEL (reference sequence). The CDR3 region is CASSPAGSEAFF. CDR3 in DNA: TGTGCCAGCAGCCCGGCCGGGTCTGAAGCTTTCTTT.

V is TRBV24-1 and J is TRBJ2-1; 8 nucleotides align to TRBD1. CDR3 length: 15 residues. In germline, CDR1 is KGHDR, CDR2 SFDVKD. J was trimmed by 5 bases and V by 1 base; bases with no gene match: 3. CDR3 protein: CATSDFRTGNNEQFF. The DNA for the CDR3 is TGTGCCACCAGTGATTTTCGGACAGGGAACAATGAGCAGTTCTTC.